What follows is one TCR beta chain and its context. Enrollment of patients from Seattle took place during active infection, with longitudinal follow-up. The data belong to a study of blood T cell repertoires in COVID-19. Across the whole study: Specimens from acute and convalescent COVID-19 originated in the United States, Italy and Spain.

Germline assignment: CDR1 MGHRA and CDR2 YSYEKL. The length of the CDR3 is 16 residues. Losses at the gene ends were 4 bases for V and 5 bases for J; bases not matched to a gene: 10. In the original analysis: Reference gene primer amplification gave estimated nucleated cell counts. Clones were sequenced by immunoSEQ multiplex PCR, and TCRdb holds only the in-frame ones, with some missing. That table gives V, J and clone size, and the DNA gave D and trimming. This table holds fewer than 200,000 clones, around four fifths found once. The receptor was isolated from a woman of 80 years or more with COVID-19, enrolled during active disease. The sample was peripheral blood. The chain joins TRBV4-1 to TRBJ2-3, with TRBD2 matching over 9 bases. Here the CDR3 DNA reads TGCGCCAGCAGCCCCGGGACTAGCTCTTGGAGAGATACGCAGTATTTT. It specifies CASSPGTSSWRDTQYF.